This TCR beta chain was recovered during a study of T-cell reconstitution after alpha-beta-depleted transplantation in children. The CDR3 loop spans 17 amino acids. Germline V gene lookup returns CDR1 SQVTM and CDR2 ANQGSEA. Trimming stripped 2 bases from V and 2 bases from J, with 21 bases between. TCRbeta library preparation incorporated unique molecular identifiers. TCRdb ran MiXCR on the PCR reads and lists one entry per CDR3 protein. The sample holds tens of thousands of distinct CDR3 sequences, 44% seen once. The rearrangement uses TRBV29-1 and TRBJ2-5; no definite D call. The clonotype originates from a male patient under 18 who had a stem cell transplant for acute lymphoblastic leukemia, so the T cells may come from the graft donor. Sequencing used PBMCs, mostly from graft donor cells, obtained 360 days after TCRalphabeta/CD19-depleted stem cell transplant. The CDR3 reads CSVEWVIGVIGQETQYF. CDR3 nucleotides: TGCAGCGTTGAATGGGTGATAGGAGTTATCGGGCAAGAGACCCAGTACTTC. Filled out from reference TRBV29-1 and TRBJ2-5, the complete variable domain reads SAVISQKPSRDICQRGTSLTIQCQVDSQVTMMFWYRQQPGQSLTLIATANQGSEATYESGFVIDKFPISRPNLTFSTLTVSNMSPEDSSIYLCSVEWVIGVIGQETQYFGPGTRLLVL.